This T cell receptor (beta chain) comes out of a study of blood T cell repertoires in COVID-19. Looking at the study overall: Nucleic acid was either cDNA or gDNA, and it came from T cells, B-cell-depleted T cells, or PBMCs.

This clone was counted between two and nine times. The CDR3 runs to 16 residues. The V end lost 4 bases, the J end lost 4 bases, and 16 bases lay between the germline ends. Germline-derived CDR1 and CDR2 are MGHDK and SYGVNS. Some clones are missing from TCRdb's copy, which holds only in-frame ones; the method was immunoSEQ multiplex PCR. The sample consists of about 100,000 clones, about 80% of them appearing once. The V and J genes are TRBV25-1 and TRBJ2-2; a weak D match, TRBD1 (5 bases). The sequencing input was peripheral blood. This TCR derives from a man between 65 and 79 years old with active or convalescent COVID-19. The DNA for the CDR3 is TGTGCCAGCAGTGGGGTAAGGGGCAACCCCACCGGGGAGCTGTTTTTT. Its translation is CASSGVRGNPTGELFF.